This entry lists 21 T cell receptor beta chains sequenced from one sample in a study of shared clonotypes between healthy human individuals (dated by TCRdb to between 2020 and 2021). Library construction relied on the immunoSEQ multiplex PCR assay. Drawn from immuneACCESS, this table holds only the in-frame rearrangements with V and J called that TCRdb kept. Clones are partly lost; checked studies trace under half to an unresolved V gene and leave the rest unexplained. The table for this sample lists some 690,000 clones; around 91% of them were counted only once. The top ten clones comprise about a third of the sample. Sequencing was performed on memory CD8+ T cells from PBMCs. The cell subset or site label here, explained by the study, means: CD45RO+ cells pooled with CCR7-negative TemRA cells. The receptors were gathered from a man aged 18 to 30 in good health. Some clones in this sample may be carry-over from other donors' samples.

This clone turned up a few times. An end of the junction differs from the germline gene, which may be a read error. CDR3 bases: TGTGCCAGTACCAAGACAGGGTTGAAGACTGAAGCTTTCTTT. This encodes CASTKTGLKTEAFF. The rearrangement links TRBV19 to TRBJ1-1; 7 positions match TRBD1. The CDR3 runs to 14 residues. In germline, CDR1 is LNHDA, CDR2 SQIVND (reference sequence).

This chain uses TRBV7-2 with TRBJ2-7; D gene unclear. Per germline, CDR1 SGHTA and CDR2 FQGNSA. The CDR3 sequence is 16 residues long. Deletions cut 4 bases from V and 1 base from J, with 17 bases between. CDR3 protein: CASSSILNWGSYEQYF. The CDR3 nucleotides read TGTGCCAGCAGCTCTATTTTAAATTGGGGTTCCTACGAGCAGTACTTC.

In this sample, this clone turned up a few times. V and J are TRBV5-4 and TRBJ1-1, with TRBD1 matching over 7 bases. The germline V gene has CDR1 SGHNT and CDR2 YYREEE (reference sequence). This CDR3 has 12 amino acids. V was clipped by 4 bases and J by 6 bases; unmatched bases: 3. The CDR3 reads CASSDTGAEAFF. The CDR3 nucleotides are TGTGCCAGCAGCGACACAGGGGCTGAAGCTTTCTTT.

This rearrangement joins TRBV7-9 to TRBJ2-5; D ambiguous. V lost 5 bases to trimming and J lost 3 bases, with 7 bases between them. Germline CDR1 and CDR2: SEHNR and FQNEAQ (reference sequence). CDR3 length equals 12 residues. CDR3 region: CASSRQEETQYF. DNA for the CDR3: TGTGCCAGCAGCCGACAAGAAGAGACCCAGTACTTC. The full variable domain, its missing parts supplied by reference TRBV7-9 and TRBJ2-5, is DTGVSQNPRHKITKRGQNVTFRCDPISEHNRLYWYRQTLGQGPEFLTYFQNEAQLEKSRLLSDRFSAERPKGSFSTLEIQRTEQGDSAMYLCASSRQEETQYFGPGTRLLVL.

V is TRBV4-1 and J is TRBJ1-3; D is uncertain. The CDR3 has 16 amino acids. CDR1 MGHRA and CDR2 YSYEKL come from the germline V gene. The V and J ends lost 5 bases and 3 bases respectively, with 17 bases between them. Here the CDR3 reads CASSAGPGFFGNTIYF. CDR3 nucleotide sequence: TGCGCCAGCAGCGCTGGACCTGGGTTTTTTGGAAACACCATATATTTT.

The chain combines TRBV21-1 with TRBJ1-4. TRBV21-1 represents a pseudogene. CDR3 length: 15 residues. The CDR3 nucleotides are TGTGCCAGCAGCAAAGAGAGTCCTCGTTTTGAAAAACTGTTTTTT. Amino acid sequence: CASSKESPRFEKLFF.

The chain is built from TRBV5-6 and TRBJ1-5, with 7 bases matching TRBD1. The CDR3 extends over 17 amino acids. CDR1 is SGHDT and CDR2 is YYEEEE in the germline V gene. V shed 1 base and J 4 bases; nucleotides not matched to a gene: 11. CDR3 bases: TGTGCCAGCAGCTTGCAACAGGGGAGTCCGATTAATCAGCCCCAGCATTTT. Protein product: CASSLQQGSPINQPQHF.

V and J are TRBV19 and TRBJ2-7; D is perhaps TRBD1 (6 bases). Germline V gene sequence: CDR1 LNHDA, CDR2 SQIVND (reference sequence). V lost 6 bases and J 0 bases, leaving 15 bases between the germline ends. The CDR3 runs to 15 residues. The CDR3 region has the DNA TGTGCCAGTAGATTGCGTCAGGGGATCTCCTACGAGCAGTACTTC. Translated: CASRLRQGISYEQYF.

The genes are TRBV2 and TRBJ1-2; 9 nucleotides agree with TRBD1. V was pared by 6 bases and J by 0 bases, with 11 bases of the junction left unmatched. Germline loops: CDR1 SNHLY, CDR2 FYNNEI. This CDR3 is built from 17 residues. CDR3 residues: CASRSGTGIPTNYGYTF. The DNA for the CDR3 is TGTGCCAGCAGGTCCGGGACAGGGATCCCCACTAACTATGGCTACACCTTC.

CDR3 coding DNA: TGCGCCAGCAGCCAAGGGCCGTTAGGCGATGAGCAGTTCTTC. Amino acids: CASSQGPLGDEQFF. The V call is TRBV4-1, the J call TRBJ2-1; D unresolved. CDR3 length equals 14 residues. Trimming removed 1 base at V and 8 bases at J, with 12 bases between. Germline V lookup: CDR1 MGHRA, CDR2 YSYEKL.

V and J are TRBV19 and TRBJ2-7; D unresolved. CDR3 length equals 11 residues. Per germline, CDR1 LNHDA and CDR2 SQIVND (reference sequence). The V end was cut by 7 bases, the J end by 6 bases, with 10 bases between. CDR3 region: CASIHAAEQYF. DNA for the CDR3: TGTGCCAGTATTCACGCCGCCGAGCAGTACTTC.

The rearrangement uses TRBV9 and TRBJ2-1; either TRBD1 or TRBD2 may supply D (5 bases each). The ends were cut back, 3 bases at V and 10 bases at J, with 14 bases in the middle. This CDR3 spans 13 amino acids. From germline, CDR1 is SGDLS and CDR2 YYNGEE. The CDR3 DNA reads as TGTGCCAGCAGCGGCTCCGGGGCAGGGGAGCAGTTCTTC. As protein: CASSGSGAGEQFF.

The chain joins TRBV7-9 to TRBJ2-7; TRBD2 matches 7 bases. Germline loops: CDR1 SEHNR, CDR2 FQNEAQ (reference sequence). There are 19 residues in the CDR3. The V gene end was trimmed by 3 bases and the J gene end by 3 bases; junction bases not matched to a gene: 20. The DNA for the CDR3 is TGTGCCAGCAGCTTCGATCGAGGGGCCCTTAGGGCGGGGGACTACGAGCAGTACTTC. As protein: CASSFDRGALRAGDYEQYF. The full variable domain, with the rest looked up from reference TRBV7-9 and TRBJ2-7, is DTGVSQNPRHKITKRGQNVTFRCDPISEHNRLYWYRQTLGQGPEFLTYFQNEAQLEKSRLLSDRFSAERPKGSFSTLEIQRTEQGDSAMYLCASSFDRGALRAGDYEQYFGPGTRLTVT.

This clone was seen once. The chain is built from TRBV7-2 and TRBJ1-1; 8 bases are a match to TRBD1. With V trimmed by 6 bases and J by 0 bases, 9 bases remained unmatched. The CDR3 has 16 residues. From germline, CDR1 is SGHTA and CDR2 FQGNSA. This CDR3 is CASRGDRIPMNTEAFF. CDR3 sequence (DNA): TGTGCCAGCAGAGGGGACAGGATCCCGATGAACACTGAAGCTTTCTTT.

A single count supports this clone. This chain uses TRBV10-3 with TRBJ2-7; TRBD1 matches 9 bases. Germline V gene sequence: CDR1 ENHRY, CDR2 SYGVKD. The CDR3 loop spans 17 amino acids. Trimming removed 5 bases from V and 1 base from J; junction bases left unmatched: 12. This CDR3 reads CAISRDRVDLGSYEQYF. CDR3 in DNA: TGTGCCATCAGTCGGGACAGGGTCGACCTAGGATCCTACGAGCAGTACTTC.

J is TRBJ2-7 and V is TRBV27, with D uncertain. Germline V CDR1 and CDR2: MNHEY, SMNVEV (reference sequence). V lost 11 bases to trimming and J lost 0 bases, with 14 bases between them. This CDR3 spans 13 amino acids. The DNA of the CDR3 is TGTGCCTCAGCGTGGGGAAGCTCCTACGAGCAGTACTTC. Residues: CASAWGSSYEQYF.

This clone has a single count. The identical CDR3 is also encoded by other nucleotide sequences in the sample. The rearrangement links TRBV6-5 to TRBJ2-7, with 10 bases that match TRBD2. V shed 3 bases and J 4 bases; nucleotides not matched to a gene: 9. The CDR3 is 16 amino acids. In germline, CDR1 is MNHEY, CDR2 SVGAGI. The CDR3 coding sequence is TGTGCCAGCAGTTATGGTCTAGCGGGGGCTTCTTACGAGCAGTACTTC. Protein sequence: CASSYGLAGASYEQYF.

This chain joins TRBV11-2 and TRBJ2-2; 11 nucleotides agree with TRBD2. Trimming at V came to 1 base and at J to 2 bases, leaving 3 bases not matched to a gene. In germline, CDR1 is SGHAT, CDR2 FQNNGV. This CDR3 region has 17 residues. The CDR3 protein is CASSLGGLADNTGELFF. CDR3 DNA: TGTGCCAGCAGCTTAGGGGGACTAGCGGACAACACCGGGGAGCTGTTTTTT.

This clone was detected a few times. This chain joins TRBV2 and TRBJ2-1, with D perhaps given as TRBD1 or TRBD2 (5 bases each). Trimming left V 4 bases short and J 1 base short, with 14 bases between. Germline CDR1 and CDR2: SNHLY and FYNNEI. CDR3 size: 16 residues. CDR3 amino acids: CASSVSGAPSYNEQFF. In DNA, the CDR3 is TGTGCCAGCAGTGTCTCCGGGGCCCCTTCCTACAATGAGCAGTTCTTC. The full variable domain, with the rest looked up from reference TRBV2 and TRBJ2-1, is EPEVTQTPSHQVTQMGQEVILRCVPISNHLYFYWYRQILGQKVEFLVSFYNNEISEKSEIFDDQFSVERPDGSNFTLKIRSTKLEDSAMYFCASSVSGAPSYNEQFFGPGTRLTVL.

The chain joins TRBV4-1 to TRBJ2-1; TRBD1 matches 10 bases. The CDR3 length is 21 residues. The germline CDR1 and CDR2 sequences are MGHRA and YSYEKL. The ends lost 0 bases at V and 4 bases at J; junction bases unmatched: 18. CDR3 region: CASSQEWAVTGGRRHYNEQFF. The CDR3 nucleotides are TGCGCCAGCAGCCAAGAATGGGCGGTGACAGGGGGCCGTCGTCATTACAATGAGCAGTTCTTC.

This clone was found a few times. The chain employs TRBV30 and TRBJ1-2, with D perhaps matching TRBD1 (5 bases). In germline, CDR1 is GTSNPN, CDR2 SVGIG (reference sequence). Trimming left V 3 bases short and J 7 bases short, with 15 bases between. The CDR3 is 13 residues long. CDR3: CAWSAPRVGGYTF. The CDR3 nucleotides are TGTGCCTGGAGCGCCCCCAGGGTCGGTGGCTACACCTTC.